One sample yielded the 29 T cell receptor beta chains listed below, sequenced in a study of T cells after yellow fever vaccination. TCRdb recomputed calls from the 5' RACE reads with MiXCR, one row per CDR3 protein. The sample holds about 45,000 distinct CDR3 sequences, roughly 6.4% seen once. The source material was CD8+ T cells not binding an NS4B(214-222) dextramer, sorted from PBMCs, sampled 45 days after the yellow fever booster vaccination. These TCRs come from a young man who received the YFV17D yellow fever vaccine.

The CDR3 region has the DNA TGTGCCAGCAGTTTTGGACTAGCGGGAGAGTTATCCTACAATGAGCAGTTCTTC. It is translated as CASSFGLAGELSYNEQFF. This chain connects TRBV12-3 or TRBV12-4 to TRBJ2-1; the match to TRBD2 covers 13 bases. This CDR3 has 18 residues. V trimming: 3 bases; J trimming: 1 base; junction bases outside the gene matches: 6.

This clonotype came up many times. V is TRBV15 and J is TRBJ2-1; possibly TRBD2 for D (6 bases). V lost 5 bases and J 9 bases, leaving 8 bases between the germline ends. CDR1 LNHNV and CDR2 YYDKDF come from the germline V gene (reference sequence). The CDR3 is made up of 11 amino acids. CDR3 loop: CATSLSGEQFF. CDR3 bases: TGTGCCACCAGCCTTAGCGGTGAGCAGTTCTTC.

This clonotype was counted only a few times. The J gene is TRBJ2-2, the V gene TRBV5-4; D is perhaps TRBD2 (5 bases). The CDR3 has 14 residues. Trimming removed 0 bases from V and 3 bases from J, with 6 bases in between. The V gene's germline CDR1 is SGHNT and CDR2 YYREEE (reference sequence). The CDR3 DNA reads as TGTGCCAGCAGCTTGGACGGGGACACCGGGGAGCTGTTTTTT. Translation: CASSLDGDTGELFF.

This clonotype was recorded many times. The CDR3 coding sequence is TGTGCCAGCAGTTACGGTGGAGAGACCCAGTACTTC. Its translation: CASSYGGETQYF. The chain carries TRBV6-5 and TRBJ2-5; D call uncertain. This CDR3 region has 12 residues. Per germline, CDR1 MNHEY and CDR2 SVGAGI. V was clipped by 2 bases and J by 4 bases, with 5 bases between them.

This clonotype was seen a few times. The V gene is TRBV4-1, the J gene TRBJ1-1; possibly TRBD1 for D (5 bases). Germline assignment: CDR1 MGHRA and CDR2 YSYEKL. The ends were cut back, 1 base at V and 1 base at J, with 13 bases in the middle. The CDR3 is made up of 16 amino acids. CDR3 protein: CASSQGGLGGNTEAFF. In nucleotides, the CDR3 is TGCGCCAGCAGCCAAGGAGGGCTGGGGGGGAACACTGAAGCTTTCTTT.

This clonotype was seen repeatedly, ten times or more. The chain recombines TRBV20-1 with TRBJ2-2; 14 nucleotides agree with TRBD2. With 3 bases clipped from V and 1 base from J, the junction kept 4 bases outside the gene matches. CDR1 and CDR2 from the germline V gene are DFQATT and SNEGSKA (reference sequence). The CDR3 sequence is 17 residues long. CDR3 sequence reads: CSARGLAGVLNTGELFF. The DNA of the CDR3 is TGCAGTGCTAGGGGACTAGCGGGAGTTTTGAACACCGGGGAGCTGTTTTTT.

This clonotype occurred many times. V gene TRBV5-5 combines with J gene TRBJ2-7, with 11 bases fitting TRBD1. This CDR3 spans 17 amino acids. The trim removed 4 bases at V and 0 bases at J, leaving 9 bases unmatched. CDR1 SGHKS and CDR2 YYEKEE come from the germline V gene (reference sequence). The CDR3, as DNA: TGTGCCAGCAGCGGGGGGACAGGGGGTCGGAGCTCCTACGAGCAGTACTTC. This encodes CASSGGTGGRSSYEQYF.

This rearrangement joins TRBV7-8 to TRBJ2-5; no clear D. Trimming left V 6 bases short and J 9 bases short, with 11 bases between. Germline values: CDR1 SGHVS, CDR2 FQNEAQ. This CDR3 comprises 11 residues. DNA of the CDR3: TGTGCCAGCAGGATAGTAGATGCCCAGTACTTC. The encoded protein is CASRIVDAQYF.

This clonotype was counted ten times or more. The chain joins TRBV4-2 to TRBJ2-3, with 11 nucleotides matching TRBD2. The CDR3 has 17 residues. The J segment lost 3 bases and the V segment lost 3 bases, leaving 8 bases of the junction unmatched. CDR1 LGHNA and CDR2 YNFKEQ come from the germline V gene. The CDR3 reads CASSHERTSGLTDTQYF. CDR3 sequence (DNA): TGTGCCAGCAGCCACGAGAGGACTAGCGGGTTAACAGATACGCAGTATTTT.

This clonotype was detected ten times or more. The chain has TRBV27 and TRBJ2-1, with 8 positions matching TRBD1. Trimming took 6 bases from V and 10 from J; bases not matched to a gene: 11. The CDR3 consists of 14 residues. CDR1 is MNHEY and CDR2 is SMNVEV in the germline V gene (reference sequence). The CDR3 spells CASSRTGTLGEQFF. The CDR3 nucleotides read TGTGCCAGCAGCCGGACAGGGACTCTCGGCGAGCAGTTCTTC.

This clonotype was found many times. The chain carries TRBV20-1 and TRBJ1-2, with no clear D. Looked up from germline, CDR1 is DFQATT and CDR2 is SNEGSKA (reference sequence). The V and J ends lost 0 bases and 4 bases respectively, with 3 bases between them. The CDR3 is 11 amino acids. CDR3 sequence (DNA): TGCAGTGCTAGAGAGGTCTATGGCTACACCTTC. Its translation is CSAREVYGYTF.

This clonotype showed up many times. The gene calls are TRBV5-1 and TRBJ1-1; TRBD1 matches at 9 bases. The CDR3 sequence is 13 residues long. CDR1 is SGHRS, CDR2 YFSETQ, per germline. The trim removed 4 bases at V and 8 bases at J, leaving 6 bases unmatched. In DNA form, the CDR3 reads TGCGCCAGCAGCGGATCCGGGACAGGGGAAGCTTTCTTT. Translated, it gives CASSGSGTGEAFF.

The genes are TRBV1 and TRBJ2-2; the table names TRBD2, a call not compared with the DNA. TRBV1 is recorded as a pseudogene. The length of the CDR3 is 18 residues. The CDR3 DNA reads as TGCACCAGCAGCCTCCCTCTAGCGGTAATTAGGGTCACCGGGGAGCTGTTTTTT. Amino acids: CTSSLPLAVIRVTGELFF.

This clonotype was detected ten times or more. J is TRBJ1-4 and V is TRBV19; tentative D call: TRBD1 (6 bases). The V and J ends lost 8 bases and 4 bases respectively, with 17 bases between them. The CDR3 is made up of 15 amino acids. Germline values: CDR1 LNHDA, CDR2 SQIVND (reference sequence). The DNA for the CDR3 is TGTGCCAGTGGCTTTCGACAGGCCGGTAATGAAAAACTGTTTTTT. Protein sequence: CASGFRQAGNEKLFF.

This clonotype occurred a few times. The CDR3 sequence is CASSVGQGPFYNEQFF. The CDR3 coding sequence is TGTGCCAGCAGCGTCGGACAGGGGCCCTTTTACAATGAGCAGTTCTTC. J is TRBJ2-1 and V is TRBV7-2; TRBD1 agrees at 9 bases. CDR3 length equals 16 residues. Germline V lookup: CDR1 SGHTA, CDR2 FQGNSA. The V and J ends lost 5 bases and 4 bases, in that order; junction bases with no gene match: 9.

This clonotype was counted only a few times. The rearrangement joins TRBV30 to TRBJ2-7; D is possibly TRBD1 (6 bases). CDR1 GTSNPN and CDR2 SVGIG come from the germline V gene (reference sequence). The CDR3 consists of 12 residues. V was trimmed by 4 bases and J by 6 bases, leaving 13 bases between them. The CDR3 loop is CAWNIQGSEQYF. In DNA form, the CDR3 reads TGTGCCTGGAATATTCAGGGGAGCGAGCAGTACTTC.

This clonotype was detected ten times or more. The chain carries TRBV20-1 and TRBJ1-5, with 7 nucleotides matching TRBD1. The CDR3 has 15 residues. In germline, CDR1 is DFQATT, CDR2 SNEGSKA (reference sequence). With 6 bases clipped from V and 9 bases from J, the junction kept 17 bases outside the gene matches. Here the CDR3 DNA reads TGCAGTGCGCAAATCCGGGACAGTGAAATGGGGCCCCAGCATTTT. This translates into CSAQIRDSEMGPQHF.

As to this clonotype: One end of the junction is discordant with germline, which a read error may explain. V is TRBV11-2 and J is TRBJ2-7; the D is unclear. Germline CDR1 is SGHAT and CDR2 is FQNNGV. This CDR3 spans 13 amino acids. The CDR3 coding sequence is TGTGCCAGCGGCTTCGGGCCATCCTACGAGCAGTACTTC. It translates to CASGFGPSYEQYF.

This clonotype was picked up many times. The chain carries TRBV27 and TRBJ2-3, with unresolved D. There are 15 residues in the CDR3. Germline V gives CDR1 MNHEY, CDR2 SMNVEV (reference sequence). Trimming cost V 4 bases and J 6 bases, with 17 bases left between them. CDR3 amino acids: CASSSPWALQDTQYF. DNA of the CDR3: TGTGCCAGCAGTTCCCCCTGGGCGCTCCAGGATACGCAGTATTTT.

In its sample, this clonotype was seen many times. The chain recombines TRBV27 with TRBJ2-2, with no clear D. CDR1 and CDR2 (germline): MNHEY, SMNVEV (reference sequence). The CDR3 has 11 residues. V lost 2 bases and J lost 7, with 2 bases in between. DNA of the CDR3: TGTGCCAGCAGTTTAGACGGGGAGCTGTTTTTT. It translates to CASSLDGELFF.

This clonotype was seen ten or more times. The gene calls are TRBV25-1 and TRBJ2-1; D perhaps matches TRBD2 (5 bases). The V gene lost 5 bases and the J gene lost 4 bases, with 12 bases spanning the gap. Germline values: CDR1 MGHDK, CDR2 SYGVNS. The CDR3 is 14 residues long. CDR3 bases: TGTGCCAGCAGTAGACATCCGGGGTACAATGAGCAGTTCTTC. It is translated as CASSRHPGYNEQFF.

This clonotype came up many times. The V call is TRBV6-2 or TRBV6-3, the J call TRBJ2-1; D ambiguous. V lost 6 bases and J lost 9, with 12 bases in between. Germline V CDR1 and CDR2: MNHEY, SVGEGT. This CDR3 has 12 amino acids. The CDR3 coding sequence is TGTGCCAGCAGGGGTCCCCCGGGTGAGCAGTTCTTC. This sequence encodes CASRGPPGEQFF.

This clonotype occurred a few times. The chain combines TRBV4-2 with TRBJ2-7; 7 nucleotides match TRBD1. The trim removed 3 bases at V and 6 bases at J, leaving 5 bases unmatched. Germline-derived CDR1 and CDR2 are LGHNA and YNFKEQ. The CDR3 totals 13 residues. The CDR3 here is CASSHYRGSEQYF. CDR3 DNA sequence: TGTGCCAGCAGCCATTACAGGGGATCCGAGCAGTACTTC.

This clonotype has ten or more counts. This sequence joins TRBV24-1 and TRBJ2-1; D gene ambiguous. V was trimmed by 1 base and J by 9 bases, leaving 6 bases between them. The CDR3 runs to 12 residues. Germline V gives CDR1 KGHDR, CDR2 SFDVKD. The CDR3 sequence is CATSDFRAEQFF. CDR3 in DNA: TGTGCCACCAGTGATTTTCGGGCTGAGCAGTTCTTC.

At least ten counts were recorded for this clonotype. The chain carries TRBV12-3 or TRBV12-4 and TRBJ2-1, with 8 bases fitting TRBD1. Germline trimming cut 2 bases from V and 3 bases from J; bases unmatched to any gene: 0. This CDR3 has 14 amino acids. The CDR3 reads CASSLTGGYNEQFF. The CDR3, as DNA: TGTGCCAGCAGTTTAACAGGGGGCTACAATGAGCAGTTCTTC.

This clonotype was observed many times. The chain joins TRBV6-1 to TRBJ2-1, with 12 bases matching TRBD2. This CDR3 comprises 15 residues. CDR1 and CDR2 (germline): MNHNS, SASEGT. The V segment lost 4 bases and the J segment 3 bases; nucleotides outside the gene matches: 1. The CDR3 DNA follows: TGTGCCAGCAGTGCGGGACTAGCGGGCTACAATGAGCAGTTCTTC. Translation: CASSAGLAGYNEQFF.

This clonotype was counted many times. The rearrangement joins TRBV20-1 to TRBJ2-5; maybe TRBD2 (6 bases). CDR1 and CDR2 (germline): DFQATT, SNEGSKA (reference sequence). Deletions cut 3 bases from V and 3 bases from J, with 17 bases between. The CDR3 consists of 15 residues. The CDR3 DNA reads TGCAGTGCTAGCCTCGCGGAGGGGTTGAAAGAGACCCAGTACTTC. Its protein is CSASLAEGLKETQYF.

This clonotype showed up many times. The chain joins TRBV7-7 to TRBJ2-1; TRBD2 aligns across 11 bases. V trimming: 5 bases; J trimming: 5 bases; junction bases outside the gene matches: 11. The CDR3 consists of 17 residues. Germline V gene data show CDR1 as SSHAT and CDR2 as FNYEAQ (reference sequence). CDR3 coding DNA: TGTGCCAGCAGCCTACTAGCGGGAGTTAGGCAGGACAATGAGCAGTTCTTC. Protein product: CASSLLAGVRQDNEQFF.

This clonotype was counted many times. In DNA form, the CDR3 reads TGCAGCGTTGAAATGGCCGGACAGGAAGAGACCCAGTACTTC. Its translation: CSVEMAGQEETQYF. The gene calls are TRBV29-1 and TRBJ2-5, with 7 nucleotides matching TRBD1. In germline, CDR1 is SQVTM, CDR2 ANQGSEA. The CDR3 is 14 residues long. J gave up 3 bases and V 2 bases, and 6 bases lay outside the gene matches.